What follows are 3 T cell receptor beta chains derived from one specimen sequenced in a study of graft-versus-host responses after intestinal transplantation. Method: immunoSEQ multiplex PCR; TCRdb's copy keeps in-frame clones and lacks some. The sample shows more than 60,000 clones, about nine tenths of them seen only once. These TCRs are of unknown antigen specificity. Sequenced material: unstimulated CD8+ T cells sorted from spleen or lymph node cells, taken before intestinal transplant. The receptors were sampled from a human donor who received an intestinal transplant.

The chain is built from TRBV5-6 and TRBJ1-5, with unresolved D. CDR3 length equals 15 residues. With 0 bases removed from V and 5 bases from J, the gap between germline ends came to 12 bases. From germline, CDR1 is SGHDT and CDR2 YYEEEE. CDR3 in amino acids: CASSLAGVGDQPQHF. The DNA for the CDR3 is TGTGCCAGCAGCTTGGCCGGGGTGGGAGATCAGCCCCAGCATTTT.

The chain carries TRBV9 and TRBJ2-1; 12 bases match TRBD2. J lost 9 bases, V lost 0 bases, and 7 bases had no gene match. The germline V gene encodes CDR1 SGDLS and CDR2 YYNGEE. CDR3 length: 16 residues. CDR3 in DNA: TGTGCCAGCAGCGTAGGGCTAGCGGGGGGGTATGGTGAGCAGTTCTTC. As protein: CASSVGLAGGYGEQFF.

This sequence joins TRBV7-9 and TRBJ1-2; a weak D match, TRBD1 (5 bases). Germline CDR1 and CDR2: SEHNR and FQNEAQ (reference sequence). The CDR3 runs to 14 residues. Trimming took 5 bases from V and 4 from J, leaving 14 bases between them. The CDR3 reads CASSQSTGLYGYTF. CDR3 in DNA: TGTGCCAGCAGCCAATCTACAGGCCTCTATGGCTACACCTTC. Full variable domain (rest looked up from reference TRBV7-9 and TRBJ1-2): DTGVSQNPRHKITKRGQNVTFRCDPISEHNRLYWYRQTLGQGPEFLTYFQNEAQLEKSRLLSDRFSAERPKGSFSTLEIQRTEQGDSAMYLCASSQSTGLYGYTFGSGTRLTVV.